This entry describes one T cell receptor (beta chain). Its antigen is undetermined. Sequencing used immunoSEQ multiplex PCR; TCRdb keeps in-frame clones, though not all of them. The sample holds hundreds of thousands of clones, 92% seen once. The data originate from a study of Ad26.COV2.S vaccination and SARS-CoV-2 variants. Across the whole study: The study gave Ad26.COV2.S intramuscularly, once or twice 56 days apart. Study-wide points: Greater spike-specific TCR breadth was seen in vaccine recipients than in placebo recipients. Once vaccination had occurred, spike-specific CD8+ and CD4+ T cell responses reportedly showed substantial breadth. Comparability of non-spike TCR breadth was observed across vaccine and placebo recipients.

Stated treatment: some 19 received Ad26.COV2.S at low or high dose, single or two shots; roughly five received placebo; per-sample allocation not given. Sample collection was performed on day 63 after the first vaccine or placebo injection. Specimen: peripheral blood, collected in a trial of Ad26.COV2.S vaccine versus placebo. The receptor's source is a person between 18 and 59 years old who received the Ad26.COV2.S COVID-19 vaccine or a placebo.

CDR3: CASSPPGLSNEKLFF. DNA for the CDR3: TGCGCCAGCAGCCCGCCAGGGCTATCTAATGAAAAACTGTTTTTT. The chain joins TRBV4-3 to TRBJ1-4; TRBD1 might be the D (5 bases). The CDR3 runs to 15 residues. Deletions cut 4 bases from V and 3 bases from J, with 12 bases between. Germline V gives CDR1 LGHNA, CDR2 YSLEER.